Listed below are T cell receptor beta chains from one sample, sequenced in a study of tumor and adjacent non-tumor tissue in lung cancer. Each CDR3 protein is one row after TCRdb ran MiXCR on the multiplex PCR reads. This sample yields almost 75,000 distinct CDR3 sequences, of which approximately 71% are seen a single time; 28% belongs to the top ten. Sequencing input: distant non-tumor lung tissue. These receptors were collected from a woman aged 45-59 years with non-small cell lung cancer. Both conserved end residues are part of each CDR3. The order of the fields is J gene, V gene, D gene, clone size, CDR3 DNA, CDR3 protein. The D gene is left open where the match is weak. Clone size is given for some rows only: seen once, a few or many times, or a class if the clone is expanded.

>TRBJ2-1|TRBV12-3/TRBV12-4|.|.
TGTGCGAGCAGTGGAGGACGGGGGCGCTCCTGCAATGAGCAGTTCTTC
CASSGGRGRSCNEQFF
>TRBJ2-7|TRBV11-2|.|.
TGTGCCAGTAGCCTAGGACCAGCCCGCAGAAGCTCCTACGAGCAGTACTTC
CASSLGPARRSSYEQYF
>TRBJ1-2|TRBV6-2/TRBV6-3|TRBD1|.
TGTGACAGCAGCCGTGGACAGGGGCAGGATGACTACACCTTC
CDSSRGQGQDDYTF
>TRBJ2-1|TRBV12-3/TRBV12-4|.|.
TGTGCCTGCAGCCGACTAACAGAGAATGAGCAGTTCTTC
CACSRLTENEQFF
>TRBJ2-1|TRBV4-2|TRBD1|once
TGTGCCAGCAGCCGAGGACAGGGGGGATACAATGAGCAGTTCTTC
CASSRGQGGYNEQFF
>TRBJ2-7|TRBV20-1|TRBD1|.
TGCAGTGCTGTAAGGACAGGGAGCTACGAGCAGTATTTC
CSAVRTGSYEQYF
>TRBJ2-1|TRBV20-1|TRBD2|.
TGCAGTGCGCTTACGACTAGCGGGCTCACGGATGAGCAGTTCTTC
CSALTTSGLTDEQFF
>TRBJ1-5|TRBV6-1|.|.
TGTGCCAGCATTGAACGCGGGGCGAGTCAGCCCCAGCATTTT
CASIERGASQPQHF
>TRBJ2-7|TRBV11-2|.|once
TGTGCTAGCAGCTTAGTAGAGGCTCCCTACGAGCAGTACTTC
CASSLVEAPYEQYF
>TRBJ2-5|TRBV6-2/TRBV6-3|.|many
TGTGCCAGCAGTGGCAGGGGTGAGACCCAGTACTTC
CASSGRGETQYF
>TRBJ2-1|TRBV11-1|TRBD1|medium-sized
TGTGCCAGCAGCTTAGCGACAGGGGTCAATGAGCAGTTCTTC
CASSLATGVNEQFF
>TRBJ2-1|TRBV11-3|.|.
TGTGCCAGCAGCTTAGTGGGAAGGGAGAGTGAGCGGTTCTTC
CASSLVGRESERFF
>TRBJ2-3|TRBV20-1|.|.
TGCAGGGCCGGCCCACAGAACACGGATACGCAGTATTTT
CRAGPQNTDTQYF
>TRBJ2-1|TRBV11-2|.|.
TGTGCCAGCAGCTTAACCCTACCGGGACGGACGCTGGGGGAGCAGTTCTTC
CASSLTLPGRTLGEQFF
>TRBJ2-7|TRBV28|.|.
TGTGCCAGCAGTTGGGCGGTCTTTCCCTACGAGCAGTACTTC
CASSWAVFPYEQYF
>TRBJ2-7|TRBV20-1|.|.
TGCAGTACTACCCAGGAGGGGTTTGGGTACGAGCAATACTTC
CSTTQEGFGYEQYF
>TRBJ1-1|TRBV11-1|.|.
TGTACCAGCAGCTTGAAGGAGTTGAACACTGAAGATATCTTT
CTSSLKELNTEDIF
>TRBJ2-1|TRBV20-1|.|.
TGCAGTGCTAGCGGGAAGGCCCCCTACAATGAGCAGTCCTTC
CSASGKAPYNEQSF
>TRBJ2-7|TRBV11-2|.|.
TGTGCCAGCAGCTGGAAAGCCGGGATGGTTAGCTCCTACGTGCAGTACTTC
CASSWKAGMVSSYVQYF
>TRBJ2-5|TRBV7-8|.|few
TGTGCCAACAGCACCTCAGGGGCCCGTGAGACCCAGCACTTC
CANSTSGARETQHF
>TRBJ1-3|TRBV5-5|.|many
TGTGCCAGCAGCTTGGACAGGAGAAACACCATATATTTT
CASSLDRRNTIYF
>TRBJ2-6|TRBV29-1|.|.
TGCATCGTTGAAGATCTTGGAGGGGATGGGGCCAAGGTCCTGACTTTC
CIVEDLGGDGAKVLTF
>TRBJ2-1|TRBV20-1|.|.
TGCGGTGCTAGTAAGGGGGGTAACTCCTACAATGGGCAGTTCTTC
CGASKGGNSYNGQFF
>TRBJ1-5|TRBV6-6|.|.
TGTGCCAGCAGTGAACTGGGGGTGCCCTATAGCAGTCAGCCCCAGCATTTT
CASSELGVPYSSQPQHF
>TRBJ1-2|TRBV6-5|.|many
TGTGCCAGCAGTCGCCCGGGCGTGAACTATGGCTACACCTTC
CASSRPGVNYGYTF
>TRBJ2-1|TRBV4-2|TRBD2|.
TGTGCCAGCAGCTGGACTGGGAGGGACTCATACAATGAGCAGTTCTTC
CASSWTGRDSYNEQFF
>TRBJ1-1|TRBV12-3/TRBV12-4|.|many
TGTGCCAGCAGCCAGACACTGAACACTGAAGCTTTCTTT
CASSQTLNTEAFF
>TRBJ2-1|TRBV6-1|.|.
TGTGCCAGCAGTACATCCGGGACAAGGGGACACAAAGAGCTGTTCTTC
CASSTSGTRGHKELFF
>TRBJ2-2|TRBV20-1|.|.
TGCATTGCGATGGGTCACACCGGGGAGCTGGTTTTT
CIAMGHTGELVF
>TRBJ1-3|TRBV11-2|.|.
TGTGCCAGCAGCTTAGAACAGGCCGTCGGAAACACCATATATTTT
CASSLEQAVGNTIYF
>TRBJ2-7|TRBV4-1|.|.
TGCGCCACTAGTCATCCCTTGCGAGGGGACGAGCAGTACTTC
CATSHPLRGDEQYF